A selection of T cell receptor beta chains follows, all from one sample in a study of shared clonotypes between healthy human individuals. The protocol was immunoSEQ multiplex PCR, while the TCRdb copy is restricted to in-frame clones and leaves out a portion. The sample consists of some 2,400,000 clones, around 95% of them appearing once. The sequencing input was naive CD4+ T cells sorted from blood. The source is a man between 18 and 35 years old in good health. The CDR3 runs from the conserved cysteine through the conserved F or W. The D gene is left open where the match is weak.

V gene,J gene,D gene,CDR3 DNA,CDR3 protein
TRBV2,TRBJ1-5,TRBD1,TGTGCCAGCAGTGAGGACAGGAATAGGCAGCCCCAGCATTTT,CASSEDRNRQPQHF
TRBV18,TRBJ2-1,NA,TGTGCCAGCTCAACGGGGATAGTGGACCCTTACAATGAGCAGTTCTTC,CASSTGIVDPYNEQFF
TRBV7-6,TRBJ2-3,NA,TGTGCCAGCAGCTTACAGGAGACCACAGATACGCAGTATTTT,CASSLQETTDTQYF
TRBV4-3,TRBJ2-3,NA,TGCGCCAGCAGCCAAGATCCCGGACCCAGTGCGCAGTATTTT,CASSQDPGPSAQYF
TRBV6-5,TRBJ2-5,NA,TGTGCCAGCAGTCATGGGGAGACCCAGTACTTC,CASSHGETQYF
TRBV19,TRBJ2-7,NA,TGTGCCAGTAGTATGCCTGGACGGGTCTACGAGCAGTACTTC,CASSMPGRVYEQYF
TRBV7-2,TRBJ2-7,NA,TGTGCCAGCAGCTTTAGCGCGAGTGGCGAGCAGTACTTC,CASSFSASGEQYF
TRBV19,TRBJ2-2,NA,TGTGCCAGTAGTATAGCGGGAGTAACCGGGGAGCTGTTTTTT,CASSIAGVTGELFF
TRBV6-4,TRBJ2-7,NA,TGTGCCAACGTTACCTGGGACCGGGGGATGGGGGAGCAGTACTTC,CANVTWDRGMGEQYF
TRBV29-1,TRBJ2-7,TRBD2,TGCAGCGGTTTAGCGGGAGGGTCCTACGAGCAGTACTTC,CSGLAGGSYEQYF
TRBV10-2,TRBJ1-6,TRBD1,TGCGCCAGCAGAGCGGACAGGGTCAGTTCACCCCTCCACTTT,CASRADRVSSPLHF